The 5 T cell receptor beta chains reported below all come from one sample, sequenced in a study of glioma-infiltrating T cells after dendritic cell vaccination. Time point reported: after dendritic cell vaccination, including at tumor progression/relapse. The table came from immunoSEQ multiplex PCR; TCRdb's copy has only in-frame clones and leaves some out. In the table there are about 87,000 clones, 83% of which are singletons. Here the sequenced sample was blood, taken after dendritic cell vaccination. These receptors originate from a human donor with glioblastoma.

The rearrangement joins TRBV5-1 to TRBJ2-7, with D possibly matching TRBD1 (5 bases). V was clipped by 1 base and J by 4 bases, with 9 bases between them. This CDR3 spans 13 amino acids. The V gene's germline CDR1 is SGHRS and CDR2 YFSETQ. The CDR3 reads CASSLTGLYEQYF. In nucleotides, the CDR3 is TGCGCCAGCAGCTTGACAGGTCTATACGAGCAGTACTTC.

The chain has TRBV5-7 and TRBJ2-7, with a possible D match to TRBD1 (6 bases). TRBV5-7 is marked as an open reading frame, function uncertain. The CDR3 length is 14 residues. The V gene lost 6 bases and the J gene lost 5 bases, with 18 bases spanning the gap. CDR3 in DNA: TGTGCCAGCATATACAGGGAGTTTCCCCACGAGCAGTACTTC. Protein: CASIYREFPHEQYF.

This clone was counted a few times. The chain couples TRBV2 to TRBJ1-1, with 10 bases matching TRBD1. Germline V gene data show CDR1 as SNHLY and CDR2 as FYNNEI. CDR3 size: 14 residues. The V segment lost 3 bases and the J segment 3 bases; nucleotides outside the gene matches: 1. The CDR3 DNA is TGTGCCAGCAGTGAGGGACAGGGGTACACTGAAGCTTTCTTT. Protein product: CASSEGQGYTEAFF.

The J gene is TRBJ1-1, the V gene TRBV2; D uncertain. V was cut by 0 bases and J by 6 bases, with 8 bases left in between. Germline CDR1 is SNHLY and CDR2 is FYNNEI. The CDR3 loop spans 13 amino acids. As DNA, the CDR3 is TGTGCCAGCAGTGAAGCGCTTCAGGCTGAAGCTTTCTTT. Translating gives CASSEALQAEAFF.

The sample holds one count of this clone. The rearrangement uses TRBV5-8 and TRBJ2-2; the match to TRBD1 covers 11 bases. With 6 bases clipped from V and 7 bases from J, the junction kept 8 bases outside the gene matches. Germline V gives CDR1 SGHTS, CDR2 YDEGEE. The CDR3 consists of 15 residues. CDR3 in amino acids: CASNQDRGRVGELFF. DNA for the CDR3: TGTGCCAGCAACCAGGACAGGGGGCGCGTCGGGGAGCTGTTTTTT. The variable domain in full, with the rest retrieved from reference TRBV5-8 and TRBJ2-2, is EAGVTQSPTHLIKTRGQQATLRCSPISGHTSVYWYQQALGLGLQFLLWYDEGEERNRGNFPPRFSGRQFPNYSSELNVNALELEDSALYLCASNQDRGRVGELFFGEGSRLTVL.